In its sample, the clone carrying this T cell receptor beta chain was seen a few times. Its antigen is unidentified. TCRdb's copy holds only in-frame clones and misses some; the assay was immunoSEQ multiplex PCR. The repertoire includes some 150,000 clones, roughly 90% of them detected once, and 15% to 20% sits in the top ten. This sample's time point: blood 4 weeks post-SBRT, at nephrectomy. The treatment here: 15 Gy SBRT to primary tumor, nephrectomy 4 weeks later. Nephrectomy followed 15 Gy stereotactic body radiation by 4 weeks. Blood was sampled at baseline, 2 weeks and 4 weeks after SBRT. V shed 7 bases and J 3 bases; nucleotides not matched to a gene: 12. Germline V gene lookup returns CDR1 WNHNN and CDR2 SYGVQD (reference sequence). The CDR3 totals 15 residues. These data are taken from a study of radiation and T cells in renal cell carcinoma. Findings and caveats of the study: Top tumor clonotypes rose in blood 2 weeks post-radiation, then contracted.

The source of this sequence is a woman aged 45-65 years with renal cell carcinoma. The chain recombines TRBV10-1 with TRBJ2-7; 7 bases line up with TRBD1. The specimen comprised blood, sampled from a patient whose treatment included radiotherapy and nephrectomy. The CDR3 is CASINRGRLLYEQYF. CDR3 coding DNA: TGCGCCAGCATAAACAGGGGCCGCCTCCTCTACGAGCAGTACTTC.